This section outlines one T cell receptor beta chain sequence together with its context. This sample is drawn from a study of Graves' ophthalmopathy and Graves' hyperthyroidism. RNA transcripts served as template for amplifying TCR beta CDR3 sequences. The library came from an HTBI-primed first-round RT-PCR and a second-round multiplex PCR. TCRdb analysed the multiplex PCR reads with MiXCR anew, one entry per CDR3 protein. Altogether around 470,000 distinct CDR3 sequences are present, over 13% being singletons, with the ten largest covering over 7.5%. V lost 6 bases to trimming and J lost 4 bases; unmatched junction nucleotides: 3. The CDR3 is 14 residues long.

V gene TRBV12-3 or TRBV12-4 combines with J gene TRBJ1-5; 10 nucleotides line up with TRBD1. Material for sequencing was blood. This TCR was recovered from a young woman with Graves' ophthalmopathy. The chain's CDR3 is CASSMDRGNQPQHF. The CDR3 DNA follows: TGTGCCAGCAGCATGGACAGGGGGAATCAGCCCCAGCATTTT.